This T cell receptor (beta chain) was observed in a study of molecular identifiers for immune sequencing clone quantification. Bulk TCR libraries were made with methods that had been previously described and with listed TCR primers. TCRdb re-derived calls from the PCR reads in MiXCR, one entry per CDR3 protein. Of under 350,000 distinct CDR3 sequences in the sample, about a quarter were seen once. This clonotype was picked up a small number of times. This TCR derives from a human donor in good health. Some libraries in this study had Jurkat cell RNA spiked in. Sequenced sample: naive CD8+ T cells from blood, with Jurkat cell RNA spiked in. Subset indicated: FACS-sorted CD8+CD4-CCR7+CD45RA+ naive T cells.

The CDR3 DNA reads TGTGCCAGCAGTCTATGGGGTAGCATCGAGCAGTACTTC. This gives the protein CASSLWGSIEQYF. The chain carries TRBV12-3 or TRBV12-4 and TRBJ2-7, with D unresolved. This CDR3 has 13 amino acids. Trimming stripped 5 bases from V and 6 bases from J, with 14 bases between.